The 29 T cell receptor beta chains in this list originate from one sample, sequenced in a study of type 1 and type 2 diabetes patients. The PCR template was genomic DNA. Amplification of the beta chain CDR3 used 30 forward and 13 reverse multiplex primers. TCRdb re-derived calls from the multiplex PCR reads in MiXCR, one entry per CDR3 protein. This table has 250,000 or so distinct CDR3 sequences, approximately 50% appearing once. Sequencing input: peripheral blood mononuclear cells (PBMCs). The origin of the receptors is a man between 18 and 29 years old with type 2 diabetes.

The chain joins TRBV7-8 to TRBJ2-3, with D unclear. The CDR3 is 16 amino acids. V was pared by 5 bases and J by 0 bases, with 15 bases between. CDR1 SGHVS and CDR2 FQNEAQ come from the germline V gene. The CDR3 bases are TGTGCCAGCAGCGGGGTTGGGTACATAAGCACAGATACGCAGTATTTT. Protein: CASSGVGYISTDTQYF.

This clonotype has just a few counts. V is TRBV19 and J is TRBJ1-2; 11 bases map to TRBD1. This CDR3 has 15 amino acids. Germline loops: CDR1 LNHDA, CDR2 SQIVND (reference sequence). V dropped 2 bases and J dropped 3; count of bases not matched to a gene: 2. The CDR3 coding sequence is TGTGCCAGTAGTATATCGGGACAGGGGGACTATGGCTACACCTTC. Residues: CASSISGQGDYGYTF.

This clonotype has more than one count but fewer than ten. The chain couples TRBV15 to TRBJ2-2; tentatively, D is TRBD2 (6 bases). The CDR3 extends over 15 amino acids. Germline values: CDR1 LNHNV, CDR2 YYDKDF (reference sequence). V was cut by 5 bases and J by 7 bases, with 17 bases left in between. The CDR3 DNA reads TGTGCCACCAGCGATACAGGATTCGGGAGCGGGGAGCTGTTTTTT. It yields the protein CATSDTGFGSGELFF. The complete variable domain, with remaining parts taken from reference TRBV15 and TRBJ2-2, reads DAMVIQNPRYQVTQFGKPVTLSCSQTLNHNVMYWYQQKSSQAPKLLFHYYDKDFNNEADTPDNFQSRRPNTSFCFLDIRSPGLGDTAMYLCATSDTGFGSGELFFGEGSRLTVL.

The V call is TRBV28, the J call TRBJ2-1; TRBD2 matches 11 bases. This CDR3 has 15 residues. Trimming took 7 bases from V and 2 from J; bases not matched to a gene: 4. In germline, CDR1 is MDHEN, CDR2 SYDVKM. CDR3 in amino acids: CASIRGLAAYNEQFF. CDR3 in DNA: TGTGCCAGCATTAGGGGACTAGCGGCCTACAATGAGCAGTTCTTC.

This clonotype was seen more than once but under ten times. In DNA, the CDR3 is TGTGCCTGGAGTGTACGTGACAGGGGGCAAGAGACCCAGTACTTC. This codes for CAWSVRDRGQETQYF. The rearrangement links TRBV30 to TRBJ2-5, with 9 bases identical to TRBD1. This CDR3 spans 15 amino acids. Germline V lookup: CDR1 GTSNPN, CDR2 SVGIG (reference sequence). V trimming: 0 bases; J trimming: 2 bases; junction bases outside the gene matches: 4. Full variable domain (outside the CDR3, taken from reference TRBV30 and TRBJ2-5): SQTIHQWPATLVQPVGSPLSLECTVEGTSNPNLYWYRQAAGRGLQLLFYSVGIGQISSEVPQNLSASRPQDRQFILSSKKLLLSDSGFYLCAWSVRDRGQETQYFGPGTRLLVL.

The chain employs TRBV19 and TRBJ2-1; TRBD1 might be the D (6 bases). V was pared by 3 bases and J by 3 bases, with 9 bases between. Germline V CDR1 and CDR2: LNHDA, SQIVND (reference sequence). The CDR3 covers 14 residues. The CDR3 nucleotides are TGTGCCAGTAGTATCAGGGGATACTACAATGAGCAGTTCTTC. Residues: CASSIRGYYNEQFF. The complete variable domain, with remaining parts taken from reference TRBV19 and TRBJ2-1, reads DGGITQSPKYLFRKEGQNVTLSCEQNLNHDAMYWYRQDPGQGLRLIYYSQIVNDFQKGDIAEGYSVSREKKESFPLTVTSAQKNPTAFYLCASSIRGYYNEQFFGPGTRLTVL.

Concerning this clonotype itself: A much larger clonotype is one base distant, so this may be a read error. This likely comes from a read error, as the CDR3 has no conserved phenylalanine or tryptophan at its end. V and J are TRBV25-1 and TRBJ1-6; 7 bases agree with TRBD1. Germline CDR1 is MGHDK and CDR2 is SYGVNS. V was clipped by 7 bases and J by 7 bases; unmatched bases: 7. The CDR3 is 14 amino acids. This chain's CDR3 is CASNSDRANSPLHS. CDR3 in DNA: TGTGCCAGCAATTCCGACAGGGCGAATTCACCCCTCCACTCT.

This CDR3 is CASSLVPGGASYNEQFF. The CDR3 region has the DNA TGTGCCAGCAGCTTAGTTCCTGGCGGGGCCTCCTACAATGAGCAGTTCTTC. The genes are TRBV11-2 and TRBJ2-1; possibly TRBD2 for D (6 bases). Germline CDR1 and CDR2: SGHAT and FQNNGV. V lost 1 base and J 0 bases, leaving 13 bases between the germline ends. CDR3 length equals 17 residues.

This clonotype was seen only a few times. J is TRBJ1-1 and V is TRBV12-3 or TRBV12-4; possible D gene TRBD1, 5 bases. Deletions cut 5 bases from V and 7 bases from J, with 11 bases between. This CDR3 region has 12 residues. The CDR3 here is CASSIGHVEAFF. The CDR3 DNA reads TGTGCCAGCAGTATAGGACACGTTGAAGCTTTCTTT.

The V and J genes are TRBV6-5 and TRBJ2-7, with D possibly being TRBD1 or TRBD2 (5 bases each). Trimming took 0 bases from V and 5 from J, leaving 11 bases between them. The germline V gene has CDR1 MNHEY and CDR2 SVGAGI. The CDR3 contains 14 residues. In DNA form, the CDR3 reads TGTGCCAGCAGTTACTCAACCGGGACCGACGAGCAGTACTTC. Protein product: CASSYSTGTDEQYF.

This chain's CDR3 is CATSRGGRRGFSNQPQHF. The CDR3 region has the DNA TGTGCCACCAGCAGAGGGGGTCGCCGGGGTTTTAGCAATCAGCCCCAGCATTTT. This chain connects TRBV15 to TRBJ1-5; the D is unclear. Germline CDR1 is LNHNV and CDR2 is YYDKDF (reference sequence). The CDR3 is 18 residues long. Trimming took 1 base from V and 0 from J, leaving 16 bases between them.

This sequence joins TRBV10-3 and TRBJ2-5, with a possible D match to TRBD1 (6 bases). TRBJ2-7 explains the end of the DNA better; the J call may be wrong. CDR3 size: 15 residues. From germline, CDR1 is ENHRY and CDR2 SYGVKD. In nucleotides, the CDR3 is TGTGCCATCAGTGAGGGGGCCTCCAGGGGCTACGAGCAGTACTTC. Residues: CAISEGASRGYEQYF.

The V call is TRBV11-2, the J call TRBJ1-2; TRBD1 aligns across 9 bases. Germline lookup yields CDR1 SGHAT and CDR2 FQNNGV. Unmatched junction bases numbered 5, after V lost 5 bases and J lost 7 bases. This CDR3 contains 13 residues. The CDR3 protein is CASSVQGAIGYTF. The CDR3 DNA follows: TGTGCCAGCAGCGTACAGGGGGCCATTGGCTACACCTTC.

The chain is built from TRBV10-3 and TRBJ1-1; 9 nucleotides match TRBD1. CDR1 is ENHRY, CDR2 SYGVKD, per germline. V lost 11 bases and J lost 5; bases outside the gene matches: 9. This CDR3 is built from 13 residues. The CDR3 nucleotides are TGTGCCCTGCGGACAGGGGAGGGGACTGAAGCTTTCTTT. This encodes CALRTGEGTEAFF.

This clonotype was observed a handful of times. CDR3 protein: CSARDLSRTEAFF. CDR3 nucleotide sequence: TGCAGTGCTAGAGACCTCTCACGAACTGAAGCTTTCTTT. The chain carries TRBV20-1 and TRBJ1-1; D unresolved. There are 13 residues in the CDR3. CDR1 is DFQATT, CDR2 SNEGSKA, per germline (reference sequence). The germline V and J ends were trimmed by 0 bases and 5 bases, with 10 bases remaining between them.

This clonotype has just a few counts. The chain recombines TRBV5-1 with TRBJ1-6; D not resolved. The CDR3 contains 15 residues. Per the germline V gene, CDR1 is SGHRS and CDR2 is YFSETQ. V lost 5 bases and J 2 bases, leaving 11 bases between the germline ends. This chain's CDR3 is CASSLDGTYNSPLHF. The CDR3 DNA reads TGCGCCAGCAGTCTGGACGGCACCTATAATTCACCCCTCCACTTT.

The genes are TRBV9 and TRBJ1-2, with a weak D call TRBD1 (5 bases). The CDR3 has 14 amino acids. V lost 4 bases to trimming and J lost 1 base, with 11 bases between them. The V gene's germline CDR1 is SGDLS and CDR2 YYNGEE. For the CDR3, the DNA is TGTGCCAGCAGCAACGGGGGGGGTAACTATGGCTACACCTTC. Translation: CASSNGGGNYGYTF. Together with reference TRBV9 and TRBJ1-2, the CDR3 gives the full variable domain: DSGVTQTPKHLITATGQRVTLRCSPRSGDLSVYWYQQSLDQGLQFLIQYYNGEERAKGNILERFSAQQFPDLHSELNLSSLELGDSALYFCASSNGGGNYGYTFGSGTRLTVV.

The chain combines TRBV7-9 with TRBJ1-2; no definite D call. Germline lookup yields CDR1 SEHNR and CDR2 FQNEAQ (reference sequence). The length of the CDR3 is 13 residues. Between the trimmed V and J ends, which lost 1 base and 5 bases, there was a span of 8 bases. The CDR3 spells CASSLDSVYGYTF. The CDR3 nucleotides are TGTGCCAGCAGCTTAGATTCGGTTTATGGCTACACCTTC.

The CDR3 is CASSARQEILVRAEKLFF. As DNA, the CDR3 is TGTGCCAGCAGCGCCCGACAGGAAATTTTGGTACGCGCTGAAAAACTGTTTTTT. V is TRBV7-9 and J is TRBJ1-4, with a possible D match to TRBD1 (6 bases). The ends were cut back, 5 bases at V and 7 bases at J, with 26 bases in the middle. The length of the CDR3 is 18 residues. CDR1 and CDR2 from the germline V gene are SEHNR and FQNEAQ (reference sequence).

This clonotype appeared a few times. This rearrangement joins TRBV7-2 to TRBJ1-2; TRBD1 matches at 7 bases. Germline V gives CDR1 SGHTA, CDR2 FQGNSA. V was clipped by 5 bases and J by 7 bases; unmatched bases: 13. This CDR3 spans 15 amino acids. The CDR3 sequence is CASSRTPDRSGGYTF. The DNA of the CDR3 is TGTGCCAGCAGCCGAACCCCGGACAGGTCGGGTGGCTACACCTTC.

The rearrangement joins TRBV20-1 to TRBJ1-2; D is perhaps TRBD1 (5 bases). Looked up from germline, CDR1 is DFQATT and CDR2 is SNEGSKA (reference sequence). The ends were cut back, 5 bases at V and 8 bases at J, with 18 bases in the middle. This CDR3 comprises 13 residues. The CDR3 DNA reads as TGCAGTGCTCCCCCGGGACTAGAGCAAGGCTACACCTTC. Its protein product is CSAPPGLEQGYTF.

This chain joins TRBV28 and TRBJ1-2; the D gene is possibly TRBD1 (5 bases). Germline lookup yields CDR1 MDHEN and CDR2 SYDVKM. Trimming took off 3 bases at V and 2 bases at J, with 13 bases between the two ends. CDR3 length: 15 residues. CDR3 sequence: CASSFAGPGNYGYTF. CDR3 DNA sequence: TGTGCCAGCAGTTTTGCGGGACCCGGGAACTATGGCTACACCTTC.

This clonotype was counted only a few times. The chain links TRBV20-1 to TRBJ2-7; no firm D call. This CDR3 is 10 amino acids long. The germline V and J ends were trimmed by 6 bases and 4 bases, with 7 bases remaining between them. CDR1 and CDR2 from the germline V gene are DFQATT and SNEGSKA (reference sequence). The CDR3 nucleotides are TGCAGTGCCACACGGTACGAGCAGTACTTC. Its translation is CSATRYEQYF.

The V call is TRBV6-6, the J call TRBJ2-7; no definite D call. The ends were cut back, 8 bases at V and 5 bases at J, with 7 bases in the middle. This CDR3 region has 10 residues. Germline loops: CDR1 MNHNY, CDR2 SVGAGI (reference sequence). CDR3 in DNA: TGTGCCAGCCCTTTACACGAGCAGTACTTC. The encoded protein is CASPLHEQYF.

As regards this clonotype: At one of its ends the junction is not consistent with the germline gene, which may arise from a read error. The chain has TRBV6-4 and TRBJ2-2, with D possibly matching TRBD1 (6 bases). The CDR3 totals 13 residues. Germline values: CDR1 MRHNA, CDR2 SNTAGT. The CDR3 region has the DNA TGTGCCAGCAGTGAAGGGGACACCGGGGAGCAGTTTTTT. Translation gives CASSEGDTGEQFF.

Written as DNA, the CDR3 is TGCAGTGCTAGTACCGGGCGGGAGCCATCCTACGAGCAGTACTTC. Protein product: CSASTGREPSYEQYF. J is TRBJ2-7 and V is TRBV20-1; 7 positions agree with TRBD2. This CDR3 has 15 residues. Germline CDR1 and CDR2: DFQATT and SNEGSKA (reference sequence). V lost 3 bases to trimming and J lost 1 base; unmatched junction nucleotides: 9.

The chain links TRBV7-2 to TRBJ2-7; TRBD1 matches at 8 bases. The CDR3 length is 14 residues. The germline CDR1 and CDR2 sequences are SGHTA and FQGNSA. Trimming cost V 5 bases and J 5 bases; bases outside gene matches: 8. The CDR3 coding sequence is TGTGCCAGCAGCGTGGACAGGGTGGAACACGAGCAGTACTTC. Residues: CASSVDRVEHEQYF.

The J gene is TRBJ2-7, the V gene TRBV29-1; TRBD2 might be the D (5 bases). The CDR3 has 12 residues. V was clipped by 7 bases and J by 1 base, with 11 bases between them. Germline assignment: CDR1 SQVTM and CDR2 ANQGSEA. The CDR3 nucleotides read TGCAGCGCCACTACTAGTTCCTACGAGCAGTACTTC. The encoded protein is CSATTSSYEQYF.

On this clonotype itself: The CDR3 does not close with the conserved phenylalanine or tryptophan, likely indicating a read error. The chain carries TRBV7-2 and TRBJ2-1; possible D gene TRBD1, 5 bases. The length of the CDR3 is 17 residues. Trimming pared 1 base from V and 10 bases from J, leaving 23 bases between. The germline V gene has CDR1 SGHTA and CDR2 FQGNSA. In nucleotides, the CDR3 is TGTGCCAGCAGCTTAGGCGGTTTGGGGCAGGTGGGCTACGAGCAGTTCATC. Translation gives CASSLGGLGQVGYEQFI.